These T cell receptor beta chains were read from a single sample in a study of CD8 T cells in ankylosing spondylitis. TCRdb reprocessed the 5' RACE reads via MiXCR and lists one record per CDR3 protein. The sample lists hundreds of thousands of distinct CDR3 sequences; less than 25% were seen once. Sequencing was performed on blood, either unsorted or a sorted T cell fraction (not recorded which). The source is a female donor with ankylosing spondylitis or in good health (not recorded which). Each CDR3 is given with its conserved first and last residue. D genes are given only for firm matches. Clone size appears in some rows only: once, few, many, or a class for an expanded clone.

J gene | CDR3 length | D gene | clone size | V gene | CDR3 protein | CDR3 DNA
TRBJ2-5 | 14 | - | - | TRBV3-1 | CASSRNGHQETQYF | TGTGCCAGCAGCCGGAACGGACATCAAGAGACCCAGTACTTC
TRBJ2-3 | 14 | - | few | TRBV7-8 | CASSLGGSYDTQYF | TGTGCCAGCAGCTTAGGGGGGAGCTACGATACGCAGTATTTT
TRBJ1-4 | 11 | - | - | TRBV28 | CASQGGEKLFF | TGTGCCAGTCAGGGAGGTGAAAAACTGTTTTTT
TRBJ2-7 | 12 | - | - | TRBV7-2 | CASSLQEAMQYF | TGTGCCAGCAGCTTACAGGAGGCCATGCAGTACTTC
TRBJ2-7 | 15 | TRBD2 | - | TRBV30 | CAWSGTSGFHYEQYF | TGTGCCTGGAGTGGGACTAGCGGGTTCCACTACGAGCAGTACTTC
TRBJ1-4 | 14 | TRBD1 | few | TRBV29-1 | CSAQTGGTNEKLFF | TGCAGCGCCCAGACAGGGGGCACTAATGAAAAACTGTTTTTT
TRBJ1-3 | 15 | - | - | TRBV6-1 | CASRLDRTSGNTIYF | TGTGCCAGCAGGCTAGACAGGACCTCTGGAAACACCATATATTTT
TRBJ2-3 | 14 | TRBD2 | few | TRBV10-3 | CAIRNSGRTDTQYF | TGTGCCATCAGGAATAGCGGGAGAACAGATACGCAGTATTTT
TRBJ2-1 | 19 | - | - | TRBV11-1 | CASSLKSGGNHGSYNEQFF | TGTGCCAGCAGCTTAAAGTCCGGGGGCAACCATGGCTCCTACAATGAGCAGTTCTTC
TRBJ1-2 | 15 | - | - | TRBV5-6 | CASSLSSIFNYGYTF | TGTGCCAGCAGCTTGAGCAGTATTTTTAACTATGGCTACACCTTC
TRBJ2-1 | 15 | TRBD2 | - | TRBV10-3 | CAISNQREGSGEQFF | TGTGCCATCAGTAACCAGCGGGAGGGCTCGGGAGAGCAGTTCTTC
TRBJ2-7 | 16 | - | - | TRBV4-2 | CASSQGPSEGLYEQYF | TGTGCCAGCAGCCAAGGCCCTTCGGAGGGGCTCTACGAGCAGTACTTC
TRBJ2-3 | 12 | - | - | TRBV3-1 | CASSHHGDTQYF | TGTGCCAGCAGCCACCACGGAGATACGCAGTATTTT
TRBJ2-1 | 11 | - | - | TRBV20-1 | CSASTYNEQFF | TGCAGTGCTAGTACCTACAATGAGCAGTTCTTC
TRBJ1-4 | 13 | - | - | TRBV20-1 | CSATDRFNEKLFF | TGCAGTGCCACTGACAGGTTTAATGAAAAACTGTTTTTT
TRBJ1-5 | 15 | TRBD1 | - | TRBV10-1 | CASLNRQGKSQPQHF | TGCGCCAGCCTAAACCGACAGGGAAAGAGCCAGCCCCAGCATTTT
TRBJ2-1 | 15 | - | few | TRBV7-2 | CASSLDRRVYNEQFF | TGTGCCAGCAGCTTAGACCGGCGGGTTTACAATGAGCAGTTCTTC
TRBJ2-5 | 13 | TRBD2 | few | TRBV29-1 | CSVGKREGETQYF | TGCAGCGTCGGCAAGCGGGAGGGGGAGACCCAGTACTTC
TRBJ2-7 | 14 | - | - | TRBV7-2 | CASSLESRGFEQYF | TGTGCCAGCAGCTTAGAGTCTCGGGGGTTCGAGCAGTACTTC
TRBJ2-7 | 15 | - | - | TRBV20-1 | CSASPLARPSYEQYF | TGCAGTGCTTCCCCCCTAGCGCGACCCTCCTACGAGCAGTACTTC
TRBJ2-7 | 14 | TRBD2 | - | TRBV19 | CASSPSGGVYEQYF | TGTGCCAGTAGTCCCTCGGGGGGAGTCTACGAGCAGTACTTC
TRBJ2-1 | 16 | - | many | TRBV5-1 | CASSLVASRGFNEQFF | TGCGCCAGCAGCTTGGTGGCTAGCCGGGGATTCAATGAGCAGTTCTTC
TRBJ2-1 | 15 | TRBD2 | many | TRBV10-3 | CAISGTSGSINEQFF | TGTGCCATCAGTGGGACTAGCGGGAGTATAAATGAGCAGTTCTTC
TRBJ2-3 | 14 | - | - | TRBV7-3 | CASSASRSTDTQYF | TGTGCCAGCAGCGCTAGCAGAAGCACAGATACGCAGTATTTT
TRBJ1-6 | 14 | - | few | TRBV5-1 | CASSLRQGLTSLHF | TGCGCCAGCAGCTTGCGGCAGGGATTGACGTCCCTCCACTTT
TRBJ2-3 | 14 | - | - | TRBV20-1 | CSARVSAATDTQYF | TGCAGTGCTAGAGTATCAGCGGCCACAGATACGCAGTATTTT
TRBJ1-1 | 14 | - | - | TRBV6-1 | CASRIGGTNTEAFF | TGTGCCAGCAGGATAGGAGGGACGAACACTGAAGCTTTCTTT
TRBJ2-1 | 16 | TRBD2 | few | TRBV24-1 | CATSEEDRSGRNEQFF | TGTGCCACCAGTGAGGAGGATAGGAGCGGGAGGAATGAGCAGTTCTTC
TRBJ1-1 | 14 | - | few | TRBV6-2/TRBV6-3 | CASRPLRASLEAFF | TGTGCCAGCAGACCCCTCCGGGCATCATTAGAAGCTTTCTTT
TRBJ2-7 | 14 | - | many | TRBV12-3/TRBV12-4 | CASSPGDLVDEQYF | TGTGCCAGCAGTCCCGGGGACCTCGTGGACGAGCAGTACTTC
TRBJ2-5 | 16 | TRBD1 | few | TRBV7-9 | CASTIGDRGPQETQYF | TGTGCCAGCACCATAGGGGACAGGGGCCCACAAGAGACCCAGTACTTC
TRBJ1-1 | 13 | - | - | TRBV27 | CASSPLINTEAFF | TGTGCCAGCAGTCCCTTGATAAACACTGAAGCTTTCTTT
TRBJ2-7 | 15 | - | few | TRBV6-5 | CASSYARGSLGEQYF | TGTGCCAGCAGTTACGCGCGAGGGAGCCTAGGGGAGCAGTACTTC
TRBJ2-5 | 14 | - | few | TRBV15 | CATSRVDTTETQYF | TGTGCCACCAGCAGAGTGGACACCACAGAGACCCAGTACTTC
TRBJ1-4 | 14 | - | - | TRBV10-3 | CAISETGEREKLFF | TGTGCCATCAGTGAAACCGGGGAGAGAGAAAAACTGTTTTTT
TRBJ2-4 | 19 | - | - | TRBV15 | CATSRERIGIGSSKNIQYF | TGTGCCACCAGCAGAGAAAGGATCGGTATTGGGAGCTCTAAAAACATTCAGTACTTC
TRBJ2-3 | 18 | TRBD2 | - | TRBV18 | CASSPQLAESISTDTQYF | TGTGCCAGCTCACCACAACTAGCGGAATCCATTAGCACAGATACGCAGTATTTT
TRBJ1-1 | 14 | - | few | TRBV18 | CASSPPWGLTEAFF | TGTGCCAGCTCACCACCGTGGGGATTGACTGAAGCTTTCTTT
TRBJ2-7 | 15 | - | - | TRBV4-3 | CASSQAPWGAYEQYF | TGCGCCAGCAGCCAAGCCCCTTGGGGAGCTTACGAGCAGTACTTC
TRBJ2-1 | 13 | - | - | TRBV7-8 | CASSKDAGFEQFF | TGTGCCAGCAGCAAGGACGCCGGTTTCGAGCAGTTCTTC
TRBJ1-1 | 14 | TRBD1 | - | TRBV5-1 | CASSFRGLGTEAFF | TGCGCCAGCAGCTTTAGGGGGCTAGGCACTGAAGCTTTCTTT
TRBJ2-3 | 15 | TRBD2 | few | TRBV24-1 | CATPGGGRITDTQYF | TGTGCCACCCCCGGAGGCGGGAGAATCACAGATACGCAGTATTTT
TRBJ2-1 | 15 | - | - | TRBV9 | CASSVLPGAYNEQFF | TGTGCCAGCAGCGTATTGCCAGGGGCCTACAATGAGCAGTTCTTC
TRBJ2-7 | 14 | - | many | TRBV4-3 | CASSQDLGPYEQYF | TGCGCCAGCAGCCAAGATTTGGGACCCTACGAGCAGTACTTC
TRBJ2-5 | 12 | - | - | TRBV20-1 | CSARPDQETQYF | TGCAGTGCCCGGCCGGACCAAGAGACCCAGTACTTC
TRBJ2-7 | 14 | - | many | TRBV12-3/TRBV12-4 | CASSLKRTRYEQYF | TGTGCCAGCAGCTTAAAGAGGACGCGGTACGAGCAGTACTTC
TRBJ2-4 | 14 | TRBD2 | few | TRBV29-1 | CSVGTSGKTDIQYF | TGCAGCGTAGGGACTAGCGGGAAAACGGACATTCAGTACTTC
TRBJ2-7 | 14 | - | - | TRBV12-3/TRBV12-4 | CASSFGPSAHEQYF | TGTGCCAGCAGTTTTGGACCCTCGGCCCACGAGCAGTACTTC
TRBJ2-1 | 17 | - | few | TRBV18 | CASFKGGFTSSYNEQFF | TGTGCCAGCTTCAAGGGGGGGTTCACGAGCTCCTACAATGAGCAGTTCTTC
TRBJ2-1 | 14 | - | few | TRBV4-3 | CASSQGQIYNEQFF | TGCGCCAGCAGCCAAGGACAGATTTACAATGAGCAGTTCTTC